The 27 T cell receptor beta chains listed next were all sequenced from one sample in a study of blood T cell repertoires in COVID-19. The data were produced by immunoSEQ multiplex PCR, yet TCRdb's version contains in-frame clones alone and is incomplete. The data show approximately 46,000 clones, around 91% seen once. Sequenced input: peripheral blood. Source of these receptors: a man aged 45-65 years with active COVID-19.

The chain recombines TRBV15 with TRBJ2-3; the D gene is possibly TRBD2 (7 bases). CDR1 and CDR2 from the germline V gene are LNHNV and YYDKDF (reference sequence). Trimming removed 4 bases from V and 7 bases from J, with 15 bases in between. The CDR3 covers 14 residues. The CDR3 loop reads CATSKGGGGYTQYF. For the CDR3, the DNA is TGTGCCACCAGCAAGGGGGGGGGCGGTTATACGCAGTATTTT.

The rearrangement uses TRBV15 and TRBJ1-1, with TRBD1 identical over 7 bases. The J segment lost 5 bases and the V segment lost 2 bases, leaving 8 bases of the junction unmatched. The CDR3 is 15 amino acids. Germline V gene lookup returns CDR1 LNHNV and CDR2 YYDKDF (reference sequence). The CDR3 loop reads CATSRLRQGRTEAFF. The CDR3 coding sequence is TGTGCCACCAGCAGACTTCGACAGGGTAGAACTGAAGCTTTCTTT.

The rearrangement links TRBV5-6 to TRBJ1-1, with D unclear. The CDR3 consists of 11 residues. Germline V gives CDR1 SGHDT, CDR2 YYEEEE. Deletions cut 4 bases from V and 1 base from J, with 2 bases between. This chain's CDR3 is CASSQNTEAFF. The CDR3 DNA reads as TGTGCCAGCAGCCAGAACACTGAAGCTTTCTTT.

This sequence joins TRBV4-3 and TRBJ2-3; D is ambiguous. The germline CDR1 and CDR2 sequences are LGHNA and YSLEER. The length of the CDR3 is 17 residues. The V gene lost 0 bases and the J gene lost 2 bases, with 15 bases spanning the gap. This chain's CDR3 is CASSQEKPHGFTDTQYF. In nucleotides, the CDR3 is TGCGCCAGCAGCCAAGAAAAACCCCACGGGTTCACAGATACGCAGTATTTT.

This chain connects TRBV3-1 (or the pseudogene TRBV3-2) to TRBJ2-7; D might be TRBD2 (6 bases). Germline V gene lookup returns CDR1 LGHDT and CDR2 YNNKEL (reference sequence). Trimming removed 0 bases at V and 3 bases at J, with 15 bases between. The CDR3 has 16 amino acids. The CDR3 region is CASSQERPSVVYEQYF. The CDR3 DNA sequence: TGTGCCAGCAGCCAAGAAAGGCCTAGCGTTGTCTACGAGCAGTACTTC.

The J gene is TRBJ2-7, the V gene TRBV2; TRBD1 aligns across 9 bases. From germline, CDR1 is SNHLY and CDR2 FYNNEI. The CDR3 has 14 amino acids. Unmatched junction bases numbered 4, after V lost 2 bases and J lost 5 bases. As DNA, the CDR3 is TGTGCCAGCAGTGAATGGACAGGGGAGGACGAGCAGTACTTC. Encoded protein: CASSEWTGEDEQYF.

This chain joins TRBV19 and TRBJ1-1; no definite D call. V was trimmed by 1 base and J by 1 base, leaving 4 bases between them. Germline V gene sequence: CDR1 LNHDA, CDR2 SQIVND (reference sequence). The CDR3 has 13 residues. CDR3 region: CASSIARNTEAFF. The DNA for the CDR3 is TGTGCCAGTAGTATAGCGCGGAACACTGAAGCTTTCTTT.

V gene TRBV5-6 combines with J gene TRBJ2-5; D may be TRBD1 (5 bases). CDR3 length equals 11 residues. Looked up from germline, CDR1 is SGHDT and CDR2 is YYEEEE. The ends were cut back, 7 bases at V and 5 bases at J, with 9 bases in the middle. This CDR3 is CASGAGETQYF. For the CDR3, the DNA is TGTGCCAGCGGCGCAGGGGAGACCCAGTACTTC. The whole variable domain, filled in from reference TRBV5-6 and TRBJ2-5, reads DAGVTQSPTHLIKTRGQQVTLRCSPKSGHDTVSWYQQALGQGPQFIFQYYEEEERQRGNFPDRFSGHQFPNYSSELNVNALLLGDSALYLCASGAGETQYFGPGTRLLVL.

The chain has TRBV11-2 and TRBJ2-5, with 12 bases that match TRBD2. With V trimmed by 5 bases and J by 7 bases, 14 bases remained unmatched. Looked up from germline, CDR1 is SGHAT and CDR2 is FQNNGV. This CDR3 spans 17 amino acids. Here the CDR3 DNA reads TGTGCCAGCAGCCTTAGGACGGGACTAGCGGGTCCCGGGACCCAGTACTTC. Protein product: CASSLRTGLAGPGTQYF.

CDR3 protein: CATSRAGSSFGEAFF. The CDR3 region has the DNA TGTGCCACCAGCAGAGCCGGGAGTAGCTTTGGCGAAGCTTTCTTT. The chain combines TRBV15 with TRBJ1-1; no definite D call. Germline V gene data show CDR1 as LNHNV and CDR2 as YYDKDF (reference sequence). The CDR3 consists of 15 residues. V was clipped by 1 base and J by 8 bases, with 17 bases between them. The full variable domain, its missing parts supplied by reference TRBV15 and TRBJ1-1, is DAMVIQNPRYQVTQFGKPVTLSCSQTLNHNVMYWYQQKSSQAPKLLFHYYDKDFNNEADTPDNFQSRRPNTSFCFLDIRSPGLGDTAMYLCATSRAGSSFGEAFFGQGTRLTVV.

The chain is built from TRBV6-5 and TRBJ2-5; no definite D call. Germline values: CDR1 MNHEY, CDR2 SVGAGI. This CDR3 contains 15 residues. V shed 6 bases and J shed 5 bases, with 19 bases lying between them. CDR3 in amino acids: CASRPESDERETQYF. For the CDR3, the DNA is TGTGCCAGCAGACCAGAATCCGACGAGAGGGAGACCCAGTACTTC.

J is TRBJ2-3 and V is TRBV6-5; D is possibly TRBD1 (5 bases). CDR1 MNHEY and CDR2 SVGAGI come from the germline V gene. The V gene lost 5 bases and the J gene lost 2 bases, with 8 bases spanning the gap. The CDR3 is 13 amino acids. CDR3 bases: TGTGCCAGCAGTAGACAGTACACAGATACGCAGTATTTT. Translated, it gives CASSRQYTDTQYF.

The genes are TRBV6-5 and TRBJ2-5; tentative D call: TRBD1 (6 bases). The CDR3 length is 12 residues. V lost 8 bases and J lost 5, with 12 bases in between. Germline V gives CDR1 MNHEY, CDR2 SVGAGI. CDR3 bases: TGTGCCAGCTCGCAGGGGCGGGAGACCCAGTACTTC. It translates to CASSQGRETQYF.

The chain links TRBV7-9 to TRBJ1-4; 8 bases line up with TRBD1. The J segment lost 5 bases and the V segment lost 1 base, leaving 0 bases of the junction unmatched. Per the germline V gene, CDR1 is SEHNR and CDR2 is FQNEAQ (reference sequence). This CDR3 spans 14 amino acids. CDR3 in DNA: TGTGCCAGCAGCTTAGGACAGGGGAATGAAAAACTGTTTTTT. Residues: CASSLGQGNEKLFF.

The genes are TRBV29-1 and TRBJ2-5; possible D gene TRBD1, 6 bases. Trimming removed 4 bases at V and 5 bases at J, with 17 bases between. Germline V gene data show CDR1 as SQVTM and CDR2 as ANQGSEA. The CDR3 loop spans 14 amino acids. The CDR3 loop is CSVAARRGGETQYF. For the CDR3, the DNA is TGCAGCGTTGCAGCGCGCAGGGGTGGGGAGACCCAGTACTTC.

V gene TRBV9 combines with J gene TRBJ2-4; D perhaps matches TRBD2 (6 bases). Trimming took off 4 bases at V and 6 bases at J, with 23 bases between the two ends. This CDR3 is 17 amino acids long. Germline-derived CDR1 and CDR2 are SGDLS and YYNGEE. The CDR3: CASSHTYSPAGPNIQYF. Written as DNA, the CDR3 is TGTGCCAGCAGCCATACATACAGTCCCGCGGGACCAAACATTCAGTACTTC.

This chain joins TRBV30 and TRBJ2-1; maybe TRBD2 (7 bases). The CDR3 has 19 residues. Trimming removed 1 base at V and 6 bases at J, with 28 bases between. Germline-derived CDR1 and CDR2 are GTSNPN and SVGIG (reference sequence). Written as DNA, the CDR3 is TGTGCCTGGAGTGCCCCCCGGCGGGGGCCCTATTACGGGCGCAATGAGCAGTTCTTC. Its translation is CAWSAPRRGPYYGRNEQFF.

The chain combines TRBV9 with TRBJ2-6, with 11 bases identical to TRBD1. The germline CDR1 and CDR2 sequences are SGDLS and YYNGEE. Losses at the gene ends were 3 bases for V and 4 bases for J; bases not matched to a gene: 6. The CDR3 loop spans 17 amino acids. CDR3 sequence (DNA): TGTGCCAGCAGCGCCCGGGACAGGGGGTCAGGGGCCAACGTCCTGACTTTC. Its translation is CASSARDRGSGANVLTF.

The V call is TRBV12-3 or TRBV12-4, the J call TRBJ1-2, with a weak D call TRBD1 (5 bases). Trimming stripped 6 bases from V and 3 bases from J, with 8 bases between. This CDR3 has 12 amino acids. The CDR3, as DNA: TGTGCCAGCAGCGACAGATACTATGGCTACACCTTC. Its protein is CASSDRYYGYTF.

The V gene is TRBV7-6, the J gene TRBJ1-5; a weak D match, TRBD1 (5 bases). The CDR3 spans 15 residues. Trimming stripped 0 bases from V and 3 bases from J, with 9 bases between. Germline values: CDR1 SGHVS, CDR2 FNYEAQ. Here the CDR3 DNA reads TGTGCCAGCAGCTTAGCAACAGGTTACAATCAGCCCCAGCATTTT. It encodes CASSLATGYNQPQHF. The full variable domain, completed using reference TRBV7-6 and TRBJ1-5, is GAGVSQSPRYKVTKRGQDVALRCDPISGHVSLYWYRQALGQGPEFLTYFNYEAQQDKSGLPNDRFSAERPEGSISTLTIQRTEQRDSAMYRCASSLATGYNQPQHFGDGTRLSIL.

This clone has only one observation. The rearrangement uses TRBV12-3 or TRBV12-4 and TRBJ2-1, with no clear D. The CDR3 sequence is 13 residues long. V was cut by 6 bases and J by 6 bases, with 12 bases left in between. The CDR3 sequence: CASRPPQLNEQFF. The CDR3 nucleotides are TGTGCCAGCAGACCCCCACAGCTCAATGAGCAGTTCTTC.

The chain is built from TRBV3-1 (or the pseudogene TRBV3-2) and TRBJ1-6; 7 positions match TRBD1. After removal of 3 bases from V and 7 bases from J, the junction contained 6 bases not matched to a gene. Germline V lookup: CDR1 LGHDT, CDR2 YNNKEL (reference sequence). The CDR3 contains 15 residues. This CDR3 reads CASSHRQGGNSPLHF. CDR3 bases: TGTGCCAGCAGCCATCGACAGGGCGGCAATTCACCCCTCCACTTT.

J is TRBJ1-2 and V is TRBV2; D is uncertain. The CDR3 covers 14 residues. The V gene's germline CDR1 is SNHLY and CDR2 FYNNEI. Trimming left V 0 bases short and J 5 bases short, with 10 bases between. This CDR3 reads CASSEAQAAYGYTF. CDR3 DNA sequence: TGTGCCAGCAGTGAAGCGCAGGCAGCATATGGCTACACCTTC.

The chain carries TRBV7-2 and TRBJ2-7; D might be TRBD2 (6 bases). This CDR3 spans 19 amino acids. The V and J ends lost 1 base and 2 bases respectively, with 24 bases between them. Germline lookup yields CDR1 SGHTA and CDR2 FQGNSA. CDR3 region: CASSLGGGPSTGRAYEQYF. CDR3 coding DNA: TGTGCCAGCAGCTTAGGGGGAGGCCCATCCACAGGCCGAGCCTACGAGCAGTACTTC.

The chain joins TRBV4-1 to TRBJ1-5; 7 nucleotides line up with TRBD1. Per germline, CDR1 MGHRA and CDR2 YSYEKL. The CDR3 is 14 amino acids. Trimming took 4 bases from V and 7 from J; bases not matched to a gene: 7. The CDR3 nucleotides are TGCGCCAGCAGCCGCCGACAGGGTGGCCAGCCCCAGCATTTT. Its protein is CASSRRQGGQPQHF.

CDR3 coding DNA: TGTGCCAGCAGCCGATATACGACAGGGAAGACTGAAGCTTTCTTT. Translation gives CASSRYTTGKTEAFF. This chain links TRBV5-6 with TRBJ1-1, with 7 bases that match TRBD1. The V segment lost 4 bases and the J segment 5 bases; nucleotides outside the gene matches: 11. The CDR3 covers 15 residues. Germline loops: CDR1 SGHDT, CDR2 YYEEEE.

Within the sample, this clone is medium-sized. CDR3 coding DNA: TGTGCCAGCAGTCAGACAGGGGATCGGGACGAGCAGTACTTC. Translated, it gives CASSQTGDRDEQYF. The J gene is TRBJ2-7, the V gene TRBV6-2 or TRBV6-3, with 8 nucleotides matching TRBD1. The germline V gene has CDR1 MNHEY and CDR2 SVGEGT. The trim removed 5 bases at V and 5 bases at J, leaving 8 bases unmatched. CDR3 length: 14 amino acids.